These 4 T cell receptor beta chains originate from one sample sequenced in a study of shared clonotypes between healthy human individuals. Sequencing used immunoSEQ multiplex PCR; TCRdb keeps in-frame clones, though not all of them. The sample holds about half a million clones; approximately 82% are singletons and the top ten take more than 10%. The sample comprised PBMCs. The source is a woman aged 40 to 50 in good health. Some clones in this sample may be carry-over from other donors' samples.

The chain is built from TRBV18 and TRBJ1-6; D call uncertain. Germline V lookup: CDR1 KGHSH, CDR2 LQKENI. With 6 bases removed from V and 7 bases from J, the gap between germline ends came to 16 bases. This CDR3 spans 15 amino acids. The CDR3 region is CASSTVGLENSPLHF. The CDR3 DNA is TGTGCCAGCTCCACTGTGGGTCTTGAAAATTCACCCCTCCACTTT.

The rearrangement joins TRBV5-8 to TRBJ2-1, with TRBD2 matching over 8 bases. Per the germline V gene, CDR1 is SGHTS and CDR2 is YDEGEE. The CDR3 contains 18 residues. J lost 6 bases, V lost 4 bases, and 18 bases had no gene match. In DNA, the CDR3 is TGTGCCAGCAGCCTGCTAAGGTTTAGCGGGATTGTTTTCAATGAGCAGTTCTTC. This translates into CASSLLRFSGIVFNEQFF.

The V and J genes are TRBV5-4 and TRBJ1-2; no reliable D call. Germline V gene sequence: CDR1 SGHNT, CDR2 YYREEE (reference sequence). The CDR3 extends over 15 amino acids. V lost 3 bases and J 1 base, leaving 13 bases between the germline ends. The CDR3 loop is CASSSEEDFNYGYTF. For the CDR3, the DNA is TGTGCCAGCAGCTCTGAGGAGGATTTTAACTATGGCTACACCTTC.

The chain uses TRBV6-6 and TRBJ2-1; TRBD2 matches 7 bases. V shed 3 bases and J 10 bases; nucleotides not matched to a gene: 6. The germline CDR1 and CDR2 sequences are MNHNY and SVGAGI (reference sequence). This CDR3 is 13 amino acids long. The CDR3 sequence is CASSYSSGSEQFF. The CDR3, as DNA: TGTGCCAGCAGTTATTCTAGCGGCAGCGAGCAGTTCTTC.